The rows below give T cell receptor beta chains drawn from one sample of a study of STAT5B mutations in CD4+ large granular lymphocyte leukemia. Only in-frame clones appear in the TCRdb table, and some are missing; sequencing was by immunoSEQ multiplex PCR. Of over 30,000 clones in the sample, about four fifths were seen once. Material for sequencing was CD4+ T cells from blood buffy coats. The source of these receptors is a human donor in good health. Both conserved end residues are part of each CDR3. Each record gives: clone size, J gene, V gene, D gene, CDR3 protein, CDR3 DNA. D genes are given only for firm matches. A row's size may be missing; if present it is once, few, many or a size class.

abundance: few; j_gene: TRBJ1-2; v_gene: TRBV28; d_gene: -; CDR3aa: CASSLSNYGYTF; CDR3nt: TGTGCCAGCAGTTTATCTAACTATGGCTACACCTTC
abundance: -; j_gene: TRBJ2-7; v_gene: TRBV28; d_gene: -; CDR3aa: CASTSIGLYEQYF; CDR3nt: TGTGCCAGCACCTCGATTGGGCTCTACGAGCAGTACTTC
abundance: -; j_gene: TRBJ1-6; v_gene: TRBV11-2; d_gene: -; CDR3aa: CASSLVLGAYSPLHF; CDR3nt: TGTGCCAGCAGCTTAGTGCTGGGGGCTTATTCACCCCTCCACTTT
abundance: -; j_gene: TRBJ2-7; v_gene: TRBV6-5; d_gene: -; CDR3aa: CASLDGVEQYF; CDR3nt: TGTGCCAGCCTGGATGGGGTCGAGCAGTACTTC
abundance: -; j_gene: TRBJ2-1; v_gene: TRBV5-1; d_gene: TRBD2; CDR3aa: CASSGTSGYNEQFF; CDR3nt: TGCGCCAGCAGCGGGACTAGCGGTTACAATGAGCAGTTCTTC
abundance: -; j_gene: TRBJ2-2; v_gene: TRBV5-1; d_gene: TRBD1; CDR3aa: CASSRTGMSFGELFF; CDR3nt: TGCGCCAGCAGCAGGACAGGGATGTCTTTCGGGGAGCTGTTTTTT
abundance: -; j_gene: TRBJ2-2; v_gene: TRBV28; d_gene: -; CDR3aa: CASSSPGPVNTGELFF; CDR3nt: TGTGCCAGCAGCTCGCCGGGACCGGTGAACACCGGGGAGCTGTTTTTT
abundance: -; j_gene: TRBJ2-3; v_gene: TRBV7-3; d_gene: -; CDR3aa: CASSFSGAQTDTQYF; CDR3nt: TGTGCCAGCAGCTTCTCGGGGGCGCAGACAGATACGCAGTATTTT
abundance: -; j_gene: TRBJ2-7; v_gene: TRBV28; d_gene: TRBD1; CDR3aa: CASSAGGYEQYF; CDR3nt: TGTGCCAGCAGTGCAGGGGGCTACGAGCAGTACTTC
abundance: -; j_gene: TRBJ1-1; v_gene: TRBV10-1; d_gene: -; CDR3aa: CASSESQLGGAFF; CDR3nt: TGCGCCAGCAGTGAGTCTCAATTAGGTGGAGCTTTCTTT
abundance: -; j_gene: TRBJ2-3; v_gene: TRBV28; d_gene: TRBD2; CDR3aa: CASSLFGSGFTDTQYF; CDR3nt: TGTGCCAGCAGTTTATTTGGTAGCGGGTTCACAGATACGCAGTATTTT
abundance: -; j_gene: TRBJ1-1; v_gene: TRBV19; d_gene: TRBD1; CDR3aa: CASSIMTGSTEAFF; CDR3nt: TGTGCCAGTAGTATTATGACAGGGTCCACTGAAGCTTTCTTT
abundance: -; j_gene: TRBJ2-1; v_gene: TRBV11-2; d_gene: TRBD2; CDR3aa: CASSLGRLAGGNEQFF; CDR3nt: TGTGCCAGCAGCTTAGGTCGTCTAGCGGGAGGTAATGAGCAGTTCTTC
abundance: -; j_gene: TRBJ2-2; v_gene: TRBV7-3; d_gene: -; CDR3aa: CASSPNPRGGTGELFF; CDR3nt: TGTGCCAGCAGCCCGAACCCCAGGGGAGGAACCGGGGAGCTGTTTTTT
abundance: -; j_gene: TRBJ2-1; v_gene: TRBV7-2; d_gene: -; CDR3aa: CASSYPPGGSANNEQFF; CDR3nt: TGTGCCAGCAGCTACCCACCTGGTGGTAGCGCAAACAATGAGCAGTTCTTC
abundance: -; j_gene: TRBJ2-5; v_gene: TRBV4-2; d_gene: TRBD1; CDR3aa: CASSHPPGQGQETQYF; CDR3nt: TGTGCCAGCAGCCATCCACCGGGACAGGGACAAGAGACCCAGTACTTC
abundance: -; j_gene: TRBJ2-2; v_gene: TRBV19; d_gene: -; CDR3aa: CASSIDSDWGMGELFF; CDR3nt: TGTGCCAGTAGTATAGATTCGGACTGGGGTATGGGGGAGCTGTTTTTT
abundance: -; j_gene: TRBJ1-1; v_gene: TRBV18; d_gene: TRBD1; CDR3aa: CASSPIAGTGTTEAFF; CDR3nt: TGTGCCAGCTCACCCATTGCCGGGACAGGGACGACTGAAGCTTTCTTT